This paragraph covers one T cell receptor beta chain sequence. Its matching antigen is unknown. One junction end does not reproduce the germline sequence, and a read error may be involved. Germline V gene lookup returns CDR1 SGHRS and CDR2 YFSETQ. The CDR3 runs 14 residues. The data are from a study of T cell responses to AZD1222 COVID-19 vaccine. Whole-study context: The study pooled second doses at about 4 or about 12 weeks.

Study-level points and caveats: White British people made up most donors, females outnumbered males, and clonal diversity was possibly underestimated.

Assay: immunoSEQ multiplex PCR; the TCRdb copy retains only in-frame clones and omits some. The top ten clones hold approximately 2% of a sample with roughly 180,000 clones, roughly nine tenths of them seen once. Source: peripheral blood, taken on day 0 of AZD1222 vaccination. The gene calls are TRBV5-1 and TRBJ2-5; 9 nucleotides line up with TRBD2. The sequence was collected from an adult in good health. CDR3 nucleotides: TGCGCCAGCAGCTTAGCGGGGGGCCAAGAGGCCCAGTACTTC. It codes for CASSLAGGQEAQYF.